A single T cell receptor (beta chain) is shown here with its context. Its antigen has not been determined. Base quality data are lacking; no much larger clone is found one base away. In a handful of patients from the biomarker study, an additional sort separated CD25+CD127- cells out of the CD4+ cells. Peripheral blood and lesional scalp punch biopsies were obtained from patients with alopecia areata. PBMCs were isolated by density centrifugation and stained for CD3, CD4 and CD8, and CD4+ and CD8+ T cells were sorted on a FACSAria. As part of a multicenter biomarker study, untreated alopecia areata patients were recruited. Taken from the germline V gene (reference sequence), the CDR1 and CDR2 loops are DFQATT and SNEGSKA. Trimming removed 3 bases from V and 6 bases from J, leaving 7 bases between the germline ends. Including cysteine and phenylalanine, the CDR3 has 11 amino acids. Only CDR3 DNA remains: 33 bases, in frame from the first base.

This entry belongs to a study of CD8+ T cells in alopecia areata listed by TCRdb under 2018. Study-level background: The study used high-throughput TCRbeta sequencing to examine T cell clonal expansion in alopecia areata, in both the C3H/HeJ mouse model and human patients. Scalp tissue and sorted CD4+ and CD8+ peripheral blood T cells from patchy and totalis/universalis alopecia areata patients and from healthy controls were covered by human TCRbeta sequencing. immunoSEQ multiplex PCR using 35 Vbeta forward primers and 13 Jbeta reverse primers was used to amplify TCRbeta CDR3 regions. Scalp clonality was compared among normal scalp (n=4), patchy alopecia areata scalp (n=8), and alopecia totalis/universalis scalp (n=8). RNA came from the PAXgene miRNA kit for fixed scalp, the miRNeasy kit for PBMCs, and the RNeasy kit for mouse skin.

Study-wide findings and limitations: Compared with mice, TCR sequences shared between patients were less clear, possibly partly because of HLA diversity across the patient population. Unlike mouse skin, where gammadelta T cells dominate, normal human skin contains resident alphabeta T cells that get sequenced too, which complicates analysis of the scalp TCR repertoire. Compared with normal scalp, lesional scalp, particularly in alopecia totalis/universalis, had higher clonality and more expanded CD8+ clones, which suggests antigenic drive.

The library relied on the immunoSEQ multiplex PCR assay. RNA was extracted from all samples and reverse transcribed into cDNA as template for TCR sequencing. SuperScript III was used for first-strand cDNA synthesis, primed with a 2:1 mix of oligo-dT and random hexamers. Amplification bias was assessed with a synthetic immune receptor repertoire, and residual bias was removed computationally. On the study's bioinformatics: After raw reads were preprocessed to remove errors, the CDR3 was defined following IMGT conventions as running from the conserved cysteine to phenylalanine. Clonality was computed as 1 minus the Shannon entropy, with the entropy normalized by log2 of the number of productive unique TCRs. CD4 or CD8 identity of scalp clones was inferred by cross-referencing scalp TCRbeta sequences with sorted blood CD4 and CD8 repertoires. What TCRdb holds here is the immuneACCESS table cut down to in-frame rearrangements. Part of the clones is not present; checked against another copy, under half of the missing clones reflect an unresolved V gene, and the others are unexplained. V, J and clone size are taken as reported in that table, and D and trimming were inferred from the DNA itself. This sample is represented by roughly 20,000 clones; roughly 60% of them were singletons. The ten top clones hold about 4.9% of the sample.

This receptor chain uses TRBV20-1 and TRBJ2-3, with the D gene not confidently named. This TCR was sampled from a human donor with alopecia areata. Material for sequencing was CD4+ Tregs sorted from blood. The nucleotide sequence is TGCAGTGCTAGGGCGGTGGATACGCAGTATTTT. Translated, this is CSARAVDTQYF.